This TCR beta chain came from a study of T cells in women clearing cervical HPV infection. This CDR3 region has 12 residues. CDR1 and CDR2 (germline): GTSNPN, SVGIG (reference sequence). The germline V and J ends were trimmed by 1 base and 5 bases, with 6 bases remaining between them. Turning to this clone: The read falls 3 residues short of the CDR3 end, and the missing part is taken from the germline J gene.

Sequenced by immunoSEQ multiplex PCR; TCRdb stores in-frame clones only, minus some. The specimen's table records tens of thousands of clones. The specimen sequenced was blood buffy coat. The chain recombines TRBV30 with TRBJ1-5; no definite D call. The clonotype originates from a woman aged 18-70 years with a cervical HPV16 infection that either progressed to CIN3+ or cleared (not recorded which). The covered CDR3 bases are TGTGCCTGGAGTGACAGATATCAGCCC. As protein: CAWSDRYQP. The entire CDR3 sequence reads CAWSDRYQPQHF.